The next 8 T cell receptor beta chains were all read from a single sample in a study of blood T cell repertoires in COVID-19. Libraries were prepared by immunoSEQ multiplex PCR; TCRdb keeps only in-frame clonotypes and omits some of them. Of approximately 180,000 clones in the sample, under 80% are singletons; the top ten hold 17%. Specimen: PBMCs or T cells enriched from blood (not recorded which). The source is a woman aged 50 to 65 with acute COVID-19.

V is TRBV18 and J is TRBJ1-4, with 8 bases lining up with TRBD1. The CDR3 runs to 15 residues. Germline values: CDR1 KGHSH, CDR2 LQKENI. The V gene end was trimmed by 3 bases and the J gene end by 7 bases; junction bases not matched to a gene: 7. For the CDR3, the DNA is TGTGCCAGCTCACCGTATGGCAGGGGGCTTGAAAAACTGTTTTTT. As protein: CASSPYGRGLEKLFF.

The genes are TRBV5-4 and TRBJ2-1, with 7 bases that match TRBD1. CDR3 length: 16 amino acids. Looked up from germline, CDR1 is SGHNT and CDR2 is YYREEE (reference sequence). V lost 5 bases, J lost 1 base, and 9 bases stayed unmatched. CDR3 bases: TGTGCCAGCAGATCCAATCCGGGACAGTCCTACAATGAGCAGTTCTTC. Translated, it gives CASRSNPGQSYNEQFF.

V usage is TRBV28 and J usage is TRBJ2-7; 11 bases match TRBD1. Germline assignment: CDR1 MDHEN and CDR2 SYDVKM. CDR3 size: 15 residues. Trimming removed 7 bases from V and 4 bases from J; junction bases left unmatched: 9. CDR3 DNA: TGTGCCAGCAACCCATCGGGGACAGGGGGTTACGAGCAGTACGTC. This gives the protein CASNPSGTGGYEQYV.

The chain has TRBV6-1 and TRBJ1-2; D remains unclear. Germline V gives CDR1 MNHNS, CDR2 SASEGT. V lost 2 bases and J lost 4, with 14 bases in between. CDR3 size: 15 residues. The CDR3 nucleotides read TGTGCCAGCAGTGAACGTTGGGAGTTGGGCTATGGCTACACCTTC. It codes for CASSERWELGYGYTF.

The chain uses TRBV7-9 and TRBJ1-5; 9 bases map to TRBD1. The CDR3 covers 18 residues. J lost 6 bases, V lost 1 base, and 13 bases had no gene match. Germline V gene sequence: CDR1 SEHNR, CDR2 FQNEAQ (reference sequence). The CDR3 region is CASSLGTGGAAGLQPQHF. CDR3 nucleotides: TGTGCCAGCAGCTTAGGAACAGGGGGCGCCGCGGGGCTTCAGCCCCAGCATTTT.

The V call is TRBV9, the J call TRBJ1-3; D gene unclear. Trimming shortened V by 0 bases and J by 0 bases, and 10 bases separated the two germline ends. The CDR3 totals 16 residues. CDR1 is SGDLS, CDR2 YYNGEE, per germline. DNA for the CDR3: TGTGCCAGCAGCGTAGTTCCAGGCCGCTCTGGAAACACCATATATTTT. Encoded protein: CASSVVPGRSGNTIYF.

This clone showed up just a few times. This chain links TRBV19 with TRBJ2-1, with 7 bases lining up with TRBD2. The trim removed 6 bases at V and 9 bases at J, leaving 14 bases unmatched. Germline-derived CDR1 and CDR2 are LNHDA and SQIVND (reference sequence). CDR3 length equals 15 residues. This chain's CDR3 is CASSLPAGRDGEQFF. CDR3 DNA sequence: TGTGCCAGTAGCCTCCCGGCGGGGAGGGATGGTGAGCAGTTCTTC.

The V call is TRBV6-5, the J call TRBJ2-3, with TRBD2 identical over 9 bases. Trimming cost V 0 bases and J 4 bases; bases outside gene matches: 5. The CDR3 loop spans 16 amino acids. Germline-derived CDR1 and CDR2 are MNHEY and SVGAGI. CDR3 in DNA: TGTGCCAGCAGTTACTCTGGCGGGGGGGCGGCAGATACGCAGTATTTT. The encoded protein is CASSYSGGGAADTQYF.